This T cell receptor (beta chain) was captured in a study of blood T cell repertoires in COVID-19. Deletions cut 0 bases from V and 4 bases from J, with 5 bases between. The CDR3 totals 12 residues. The germline gives CDR1 SGHDT, CDR2 YYEEEE. Sequenced by immunoSEQ multiplex PCR; TCRdb stores in-frame clones only, minus some. The sample has roughly 230,000 clones, around 83% seen once; the top ten hold around 7%. Concerning this clone itself: Other DNA sequences within the sample encode an identical CDR3.

The TCR originated in a woman in her 50s with acute or convalescent COVID-19. The chain employs TRBV5-6 and TRBJ2-7; D uncertain. Sequencing was done on a sample of peripheral blood. CDR3 sequence: CASSLASYEQYF. For the CDR3, the DNA is TGTGCCAGCAGCTTGGCCTCGTACGAGCAGTACTTC.